The 5 T cell receptor beta chains presented below share a single source sample, sequenced in a study of OX40 agonist ivuxolimab in advanced cancers. The method was immunoSEQ multiplex PCR; TCRdb's version includes in-frame clones alone and lacks a portion of them. Counted here are about 78,000 clones, roughly 91% occurring once; the ten biggest clones make up roughly 0.23%. This specimen was CD4+ or CD8+ T cells sorted from blood, taken in a trial of the OX40 agonist ivuxolimab. The receptors stem from an adult with an advanced solid tumor such as melanoma, head and neck, liver or kidney cancer.

The gene calls are TRBV5-4 and TRBJ2-2, with TRBD1 as a possible D gene (5 bases). Trimming left V 0 bases short and J 1 base short, with 16 bases between. CDR3 length equals 18 residues. Germline CDR1 reads SGHNT; CDR2 reads YYREEE (reference sequence). The CDR3 DNA follows: TGTGCCAGCAGCTTGGTTGGTCAGGGCCCTCTGAACACCGGGGAGCTGTTTTTT. It is translated as CASSLVGQGPLNTGELFF.

The CDR3 here is CAISESPTGFFETQYF. CDR3 DNA: TGTGCCATCAGTGAGTCCCCCACAGGTTTCTTTGAGACCCAGTACTTC. The rearrangement uses TRBV10-3 and TRBJ2-5; possible D gene TRBD1, 5 bases. Trimming took 0 bases from V and 5 from J, leaving 16 bases between them. Germline CDR1 is ENHRY and CDR2 is SYGVKD. The CDR3 loop spans 16 amino acids.

The chain links TRBV6-1 to TRBJ2-5; D is unresolved. The ends were cut back, 8 bases at V and 4 bases at J, with 8 bases in the middle. This CDR3 spans 11 amino acids. Germline V gene data show CDR1 as MNHNS and CDR2 as SASEGT. In DNA form, the CDR3 reads TGTGCCAGCGAGATTGGAGAGACCCAGTACTTC. It yields the protein CASEIGETQYF.

The rearrangement uses TRBV21-1 and TRBJ2-2; the table's D call, TRBD1, has no DNA check behind it. TRBV21-1 is annotated as a pseudogene. CDR3 length equals 16 residues. The CDR3 DNA follows: TGTGCCAGCAGAAACAGGGTTTTGGCGAACACCGGGGAGCTGTTTTTT. Protein product: CASRNRVLANTGELFF.

The V gene is TRBV13, the J gene TRBJ2-1; TRBD2 might be the D (6 bases). Germline values: CDR1 PRHDT, CDR2 FYEKMQ (reference sequence). This CDR3 comprises 15 residues. The V and J ends lost 5 bases and 4 bases respectively, with 15 bases between them. The DNA of the CDR3 is TGTGCCAGCAGCGCCTGGACTACCAGTTACAATGAGCAGTTCTTC. The encoded protein is CASSAWTTSYNEQFF. The full variable domain, with the rest looked up from reference TRBV13 and TRBJ2-1, is AAGVIQSPRHLIKEKRETATLKCYPIPRHDTVYWYQQGPGQDPQFLISFYEKMQSDKGSIPDRFSAQQFSDYHSELNMSSLELGDSALYFCASSAWTTSYNEQFFGPGTRLTVL.